Each of the 5 T cell receptor beta chains below was sequenced from the same sample in a study of blood T cell repertoires in COVID-19. The method was immunoSEQ multiplex PCR; TCRdb's version includes in-frame clones alone and lacks a portion of them. This table has 360,000 or so clones, 90% appearing once. The sequenced sample consisted of peripheral blood. The source is a man aged 18 to 30 with active or convalescent COVID-19.

The sample holds one count of this clone. Different DNA sequences within this sample yield the same CDR3. This chain links TRBV28 with TRBJ1-5; TRBD1 might be the D (6 bases). Germline CDR1 reads MDHEN; CDR2 reads SYDVKM. The V end was cut by 5 bases, the J end by 2 bases, with 10 bases between. The CDR3 covers 14 residues. CDR3: CASSLRGGNQPQHF. CDR3 in DNA: TGTGCCAGCAGTCTCAGGGGTGGCAATCAGCCCCAGCATTTT.

The chain is built from TRBV28 and TRBJ2-5, with D possibly TRBD2 on 6 matching bases. Germline-derived CDR1 and CDR2 are MDHEN and SYDVKM. This CDR3 has 15 residues. V was trimmed by 6 bases and J by 4 bases, leaving 18 bases between them. In nucleotides, the CDR3 is TGTGCCAGCAGCCCGGGAGTGTTAGGTTCAGAGACCCAGTACTTC. It yields the protein CASSPGVLGSETQYF.

The V and J genes are TRBV28 and TRBJ1-1; D gene uncertain. The CDR3 consists of 13 residues. V lost 5 bases and J 1 base, leaving 8 bases between the germline ends. Germline assignment: CDR1 MDHEN and CDR2 SYDVKM. Written as DNA, the CDR3 is TGTGCCAGCAGTATCGAGGAGAACACTGAAGCTTTCTTT. Amino acid sequence: CASSIEENTEAFF.

The genes are TRBV5-1 and TRBJ2-3, with a weak D call TRBD2 (6 bases). V lost 4 bases and J lost 0, with 18 bases in between. CDR1 and CDR2 (germline): SGHRS, YFSETQ. CDR3 size: 17 residues. The CDR3 bases are TGCGCCAGCAGCGCTGGGATGATAGCGGCAAGCACAGATACGCAGTATTTT. Translation gives CASSAGMIAASTDTQYF.

V is TRBV19 and J is TRBJ1-3; TRBD1 matches 8 bases. CDR3 length equals 16 residues. Germline trimming cut 4 bases from V and 4 bases from J; bases unmatched to any gene: 9. Germline V gene lookup returns CDR1 LNHDA and CDR2 SQIVND (reference sequence). The CDR3 spells CASSNPSGGSGNTIYF. In DNA form, the CDR3 reads TGTGCCAGTAGTAATCCATCAGGGGGCTCCGGAAACACCATATATTTT.